This is a list of T cell receptor beta chains from one sample in a study of blood T cell repertoires in COVID-19. Produced via immunoSEQ multiplex PCR; TCRdb's table is partial and in-frame only. The sample carries roughly 360,000 clones, 70% to 90% recorded once. The sample comprised PBMCs or T cells enriched from blood (not recorded which). These receptors all come from a young man who had recovered from COVID-19. Both conserved end residues are part of each CDR3. Each record gives: CDR3 protein, CDR3 DNA, V gene, D gene, J gene, clone size. D genes are given only for firm matches. The size field is filled for only some rows; it gives once, few, many or a size class.

CDR3 protein: CASSQTGQETQYF; CDR3 DNA: TGCGCCAGCAGCCAAACAGGCCAAGAGACCCAGTACTTC; V gene: TRBV4-1; D gene: .; J gene: TRBJ2-5; clone size: .
CDR3 protein: CASSLRDRGREQYF; CDR3 DNA: TGCGCCAGCAGCCTTAGAGACAGGGGTCGCGAGCAGTACTTC; V gene: TRBV5-1; D gene: TRBD1; J gene: TRBJ2-7; clone size: .
CDR3 protein: CASSLASGGAGGTDTQYF; CDR3 DNA: TGTGCCAGCAGTTTAGCTAGCGGGGGGGCCGGTGGCACAGATACGCAGTATTTT; V gene: TRBV27; D gene: TRBD2; J gene: TRBJ2-3; clone size: .
CDR3 protein: CASGTGQGGGETQYF; CDR3 DNA: TGCGCCAGCGGCACCGGGCAGGGGGGAGGAGAGACCCAGTACTTC; V gene: TRBV4-1; D gene: .; J gene: TRBJ2-5; clone size: .
CDR3 protein: CASGRGEPNYGYTF; CDR3 DNA: TGTGCCAGCGGACGGGGGGAACCTAACTATGGCTACACCTTC; V gene: TRBV14; D gene: .; J gene: TRBJ1-2; clone size: few
CDR3 protein: CASSQPRTGQATQYF; CDR3 DNA: TGCGCCAGCAGCCAACCTCGGACTGGCCAGGCTACGCAGTATTTT; V gene: TRBV4-1; D gene: .; J gene: TRBJ2-3; clone size: once
CDR3 protein: CAGSTGQGYEQYF; CDR3 DNA: TGTGCCGGAAGTACTGGACAGGGGTACGAGCAGTACTTC; V gene: TRBV30; D gene: TRBD1; J gene: TRBJ2-7; clone size: .
CDR3 protein: CASSQDMTVTIRPQHF; CDR3 DNA: TGTGCCAGCAGCCAAGACATGACAGTTACTATCAGGCCCCAGCATTTT; V gene: TRBV4-2; D gene: .; J gene: TRBJ1-5; clone size: .
CDR3 protein: CASSKGLFYNQPQHF; CDR3 DNA: TGTGCCAGCAGCAAGGGACTTTTCTACAATCAGCCCCAGCATTTT; V gene: TRBV13; D gene: .; J gene: TRBJ1-5; clone size: .
CDR3 protein: CAWSVGGTGGEKLFF; CDR3 DNA: TGTGCCTGGAGTGTAGGTGGGACAGGAGGGGAAAAACTGTTTTTT; V gene: TRBV30; D gene: TRBD1; J gene: TRBJ1-4; clone size: .
CDR3 protein: CASSTTGRRTEAFF; CDR3 DNA: TGTGCCAGCAGCACGACAGGGCGTCGCACTGAAGCTTTCTTT; V gene: TRBV13; D gene: TRBD1; J gene: TRBJ1-1; clone size: .
CDR3 protein: CPSRAGLAGGARGYEQYF; CDR3 DNA: TGTCCCAGCCGCGCGGGCCTCGCGGGGGGGGCCCGGGGGTACGAGCAGTACTTC; V gene: TRBV7-9; D gene: TRBD2; J gene: TRBJ2-7; clone size: .
CDR3 protein: CASSLPQTSGESGELFF; CDR3 DNA: TGTGCCAGCAGCTTGCCCCAGACTAGCGGGGAATCCGGGGAGCTGTTTTTT; V gene: TRBV5-6; D gene: TRBD2; J gene: TRBJ2-2; clone size: once
CDR3 protein: CASSAGTDQETQYF; CDR3 DNA: TGTGCCAGCAGTGCAGGGACAGACCAAGAGACCCAGTACTTC; V gene: TRBV2; D gene: TRBD1; J gene: TRBJ2-5; clone size: .
CDR3 protein: CASSSEFTGRDTEAFF; CDR3 DNA: TGTGCCAGCAGCTCTGAATTCACAGGGAGGGACACTGAAGCTTTCTTT; V gene: TRBV7-9; D gene: .; J gene: TRBJ1-1; clone size: .
CDR3 protein: CASSKLKITGDGYTF; CDR3 DNA: TGTGCCAGCAGCAAACTAAAAATTACAGGGGATGGCTACACCTTC; V gene: TRBV7-2; D gene: TRBD1; J gene: TRBJ1-2; clone size: .
CDR3 protein: CSVPSTGNTEAFF; CDR3 DNA: TGCAGCGTCCCTTCGACAGGTAACACTGAAGCTTTCTTT; V gene: TRBV29-1; D gene: .; J gene: TRBJ1-1; clone size: .
CDR3 protein: CASSLVPNSPLHF; CDR3 DNA: TGTGCCAGCAGCCTGGTCCCAAATTCACCCCTCCACTTT; V gene: TRBV5-8; D gene: .; J gene: TRBJ1-6; clone size: .
CDR3 protein: CSVVLQTYEQYF; CDR3 DNA: TGCAGCGTTGTTCTACAGACCTACGAGCAGTACTTC; V gene: TRBV29-1; D gene: .; J gene: TRBJ2-7; clone size: once
CDR3 protein: CASSSQGAPQPQHF; CDR3 DNA: TGTGCCAGCAGCTCACAGGGGGCCCCTCAGCCCCAGCATTTT; V gene: TRBV5-6; D gene: TRBD1; J gene: TRBJ1-5; clone size: once
CDR3 protein: CASTISQGAKAEAFF; CDR3 DNA: TGCGCCAGCACCATTTCTCAGGGGGCGAAGGCTGAAGCTTTCTTT; V gene: TRBV5-1; D gene: TRBD1; J gene: TRBJ1-1; clone size: .
CDR3 protein: CASSLAGQERYNEQFF; CDR3 DNA: TGCGCCAGCAGCTTGGCGGGACAGGAGCGCTACAATGAGCAGTTCTTC; V gene: TRBV5-1; D gene: TRBD1; J gene: TRBJ2-1; clone size: once
CDR3 protein: CASRADWNTDTQYF; CDR3 DNA: TGTGCCAGCAGGGCGGACTGGAACACAGATACGCAGTATTTT; V gene: TRBV11-2; D gene: .; J gene: TRBJ2-3; clone size: .
CDR3 protein: CASRFRGPNTEAFF; CDR3 DNA: TGTGCCAGCAGATTTAGGGGGCCGAACACTGAAGCTTTCTTT; V gene: TRBV6-5; D gene: TRBD1; J gene: TRBJ1-1; clone size: .
CDR3 protein: CASLYTGGAVVGYTF; CDR3 DNA: TGTGCCAGCCTCTACACAGGGGGCGCGGTTGTTGGCTACACCTTC; V gene: TRBV28; D gene: TRBD1; J gene: TRBJ1-2; clone size: .
CDR3 protein: CASSPQGRVTGELFF; CDR3 DNA: TGTGCCAGCAGCCCCCAGGGGAGAGTCACCGGGGAGCTGTTTTTT; V gene: TRBV7-2; D gene: .; J gene: TRBJ2-2; clone size: .
CDR3 protein: CASSPPQGGGGEKLFF; CDR3 DNA: TGTGCCAGCAGCCCCCCCCAAGGAGGAGGCGGTGAAAAACTGTTTTTT; V gene: TRBV5-5; D gene: .; J gene: TRBJ1-4; clone size: few
CDR3 protein: CASSAGDRYNEQFF; CDR3 DNA: TGTGCCAGCAGTGCAGGGGACCGTTACAATGAGCAGTTCTTC; V gene: TRBV5-4; D gene: .; J gene: TRBJ2-1; clone size: .
CDR3 protein: CAWSIAWTSGGNYEQYF; CDR3 DNA: TGTGCCTGGAGTATCGCCTGGACTAGCGGGGGGAACTACGAGCAGTACTTC; V gene: TRBV30; D gene: TRBD2; J gene: TRBJ2-7; clone size: .
CDR3 protein: CASSHSGLGRVQPQHF; CDR3 DNA: TGTGCCAGCAGCCACTCCGGCTTGGGTCGGGTACAGCCCCAGCATTTT; V gene: TRBV3-1/TRBV3-2; D gene: .; J gene: TRBJ1-5; clone size: .
CDR3 protein: CASSLTGRETQYF; CDR3 DNA: TGTGCCAGCAGTTTGACAGGGAGAGAGACCCAGTACTTC; V gene: TRBV6-5; D gene: TRBD1; J gene: TRBJ2-5; clone size: .
CDR3 protein: CASSLEGRGYGMNTEAFF; CDR3 DNA: TGTGCCAGTAGTCTCGAGGGCAGGGGATACGGAATGAACACTGAAGCTTTCTTT; V gene: TRBV19; D gene: .; J gene: TRBJ1-1; clone size: .
CDR3 protein: CASSLGRGHEKLFF; CDR3 DNA: TGTGCCAGCAGCCTTGGCAGGGGGCATGAAAAACTGTTTTTT; V gene: TRBV3-1/TRBV3-2; D gene: TRBD1; J gene: TRBJ1-4; clone size: .
CDR3 protein: CASSIIAGAGDTQYF; CDR3 DNA: TGTGCCAGTAGTATCATAGCGGGGGCAGGAGATACGCAGTATTTT; V gene: TRBV19; D gene: TRBD2; J gene: TRBJ2-3; clone size: .
CDR3 protein: CASSARFWAMTNSPLHF; CDR3 DNA: TGTGCCAGCAGCGCTCGTTTTTGGGCCATGACAAATTCACCCCTCCACTTT; V gene: TRBV11-2; D gene: .; J gene: TRBJ1-6; clone size: .
CDR3 protein: CTSSQEGGSNEKLFF; CDR3 DNA: TGCACCAGCAGCCAAGAGGGGGGTTCTAATGAAAAACTGTTTTTT; V gene: TRBV1; D gene: .; J gene: TRBJ1-4; clone size: once
CDR3 protein: CASSQGTGRAEQYF; CDR3 DNA: TGCGCCAGCAGCCAGGGGACAGGGCGGGCCGAGCAGTACTTC; V gene: TRBV4-1; D gene: TRBD1; J gene: TRBJ2-7; clone size: .
CDR3 protein: CASTTPPGGKFF; CDR3 DNA: TGTGCCAGCACCACACCCCCGGGGGGAAAGTTCTTC; V gene: TRBV12-3/TRBV12-4; D gene: TRBD2; J gene: TRBJ2-1; clone size: .
CDR3 protein: CASSRTGNQPQHF; CDR3 DNA: TGTGCCAGCAGTCGGACAGGTAATCAGCCCCAGCATTTT; V gene: TRBV12-3/TRBV12-4; D gene: TRBD1; J gene: TRBJ1-5; clone size: .
CDR3 protein: CASSYSSGAGEAFF; CDR3 DNA: TGTGCCAGCAGTTACTCGTCAGGGGCGGGTGAAGCTTTCTTT; V gene: TRBV6-5; D gene: .; J gene: TRBJ1-1; clone size: few
CDR3 protein: CASSETGESPLHF; CDR3 DNA: TGTGCCAGCAGTGAAACAGGCGAATCACCCCTCCACTTT; V gene: TRBV25-1; D gene: .; J gene: TRBJ1-6; clone size: .
CDR3 protein: CATRQNADTQYF; CDR3 DNA: TGTGCCACCCGACAGAATGCAGATACGCAGTATTTT; V gene: TRBV6-6; D gene: .; J gene: TRBJ2-3; clone size: .
CDR3 protein: CASSLRGGDSMNTEAFF; CDR3 DNA: TGTGCCAGCAGCTTGCGTGGGGGGGATAGCATGAACACTGAAGCTTTCTTT; V gene: TRBV5-5; D gene: .; J gene: TRBJ1-1; clone size: once
CDR3 protein: CASSSRRANTEAFF; CDR3 DNA: TGTGCCAGCAGCTCACGCAGGGCGAACACTGAAGCTTTCTTT; V gene: TRBV27; D gene: .; J gene: TRBJ1-1; clone size: .
CDR3 protein: CASSPGQGTGDGYTF; CDR3 DNA: TGTGCCAGCAGCCCTGGACAGGGAACGGGGGACGGCTACACCTTC; V gene: TRBV2; D gene: TRBD1; J gene: TRBJ1-2; clone size: .
CDR3 protein: CSASRAHFGGAQYF; CDR3 DNA: TGCAGTGCTAGTCGGGCTCACTTCGGCGGGGCCCAGTACTTC; V gene: TRBV20-1; D gene: .; J gene: TRBJ2-5; clone size: .